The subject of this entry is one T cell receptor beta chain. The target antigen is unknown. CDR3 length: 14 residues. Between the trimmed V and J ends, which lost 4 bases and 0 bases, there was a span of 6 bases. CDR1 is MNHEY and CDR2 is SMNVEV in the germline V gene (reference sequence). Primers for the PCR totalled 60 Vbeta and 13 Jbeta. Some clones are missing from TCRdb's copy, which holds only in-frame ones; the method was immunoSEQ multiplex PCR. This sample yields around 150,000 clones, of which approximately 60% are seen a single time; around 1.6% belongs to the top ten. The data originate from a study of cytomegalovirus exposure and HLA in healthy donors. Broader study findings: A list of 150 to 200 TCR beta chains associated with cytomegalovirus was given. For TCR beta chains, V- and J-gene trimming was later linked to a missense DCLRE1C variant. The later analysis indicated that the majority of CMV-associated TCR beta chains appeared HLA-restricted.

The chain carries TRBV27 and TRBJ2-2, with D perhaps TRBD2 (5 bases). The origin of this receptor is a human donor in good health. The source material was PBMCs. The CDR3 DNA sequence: TGTGCCAGCAGTTACGGGACGAACACCGGGGAGCTGTTTTTT. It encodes CASSYGTNTGELFF.